The clone carrying this T cell receptor beta chain appeared many times. Its antigen is not identified. Expressed TCRB transcripts were sequenced because the isolated RNA had all been reverse transcribed beforehand. TCRdb's table, derived via immunoSEQ multiplex PCR, lists solely in-frame clones and lacks some. Here the sample spans 250,000 to 300,000 clones, 8% being singletons. The data were obtained in a study of beta chain features in type 1 diabetes. General study results and limits: Equally in patients and controls, shorter templates might have been favored by PCR.

This CDR3 has 13 residues. V was pared by 6 bases and J by 6 bases, with 11 bases between. Germline CDR1 LGHNA, CDR2 YSLEER. The sample comprised central memory CD4+ T cells from blood. V usage is TRBV4-3 and J usage is TRBJ2-2, with D possibly being TRBD1 (6 bases). The source of this sequence is a woman in her late teens or twenties in good health. The CDR3 loop reads CASRIAGAGELFF. The CDR3, as DNA: TGCGCCAGCAGAATCGCAGGGGCCGGGGAGCTGTTTTTT.